The next 29 T cell receptor beta chains were all read from a single sample in a study of blood T cells in healthy people across ages. PCR was performed a second time for about 7 to 11 cycles using a sample-barcoded 5' primer and a J-beta primer mix. TCRdb re-called the 5' RACE reads with MiXCR, one entry per CDR3 protein. The repertoire holds some 550,000 distinct CDR3 sequences, with around 48% as singletons. The source material was blood. Receptors originate from a man at least 80 years old in good health.

This clonotype turned up a few times. The V and J genes are TRBV20-1 and TRBJ1-2; D unresolved. The CDR3 length is 11 residues. Germline CDR1 DFQATT, CDR2 SNEGSKA (reference sequence). V lost 4 bases and J 2 bases, leaving 5 bases between the germline ends. The CDR3, as DNA: TGCAGTGCTACCGACAACTATGGCTACACCTTC. Its protein product is CSATDNYGYTF.

The CDR3 bases are TGTGCCAGCAGTTTAGTTAGCAACACCGGGGAGCTGTTTTTT. As protein: CASSLVSNTGELFF. The V gene is TRBV27, the J gene TRBJ2-2; no clear D. V gave up 2 bases and J gave up 2 bases, with 6 bases separating them. Germline assignment: CDR1 MNHEY and CDR2 SMNVEV (reference sequence). The CDR3 contains 14 residues.

CDR3 nucleotides: TGTGCCAGCAGTTTCTTGGGTAGCAATCAGCCCCAGCATTTT. This translates into CASSFLGSNQPQHF. The rearrangement uses TRBV12-3 or TRBV12-4 and TRBJ1-5; D remains ambiguous. This CDR3 is 14 amino acids long. Trimming cost V 3 bases and J 0 bases, with 6 bases left between them.

The chain combines TRBV7-2 with TRBJ2-7; TRBD2 might be the D (5 bases). V was cut by 1 base and J by 2 bases, with 9 bases left in between. Germline assignment: CDR1 SGHTA and CDR2 FQGNSA. The CDR3 has 14 amino acids. CDR3 in amino acids: CASSLVAQAYEQYF. CDR3 sequence (DNA): TGTGCCAGCAGCTTAGTAGCGCAGGCCTACGAGCAGTACTTC.

This clonotype was counted only a few times. The V gene is TRBV5-1, the J gene TRBJ2-7; D is ambiguous. In germline, CDR1 is SGHRS, CDR2 YFSETQ. CDR3 length: 12 amino acids. Trimming took off 0 bases at V and 2 bases at J, with 3 bases between the two ends. CDR3 sequence: CASSLEPYEQYF. The CDR3 DNA follows: TGCGCCAGCAGCTTGGAGCCCTACGAGCAGTACTTC. The variable domain in full, completed from reference TRBV5-1 and TRBJ2-7, reads KAGVTQTPRYLIKTRGQQVTLSCSPISGHRSVSWYQQTPGQGLQFLFEYFSETQRNKGNFPGRFSGRQFSNSRSEMNVSTLELGDSALYLCASSLEPYEQYFGPGTRLTVT.

This clonotype appeared a few times. J is TRBJ2-1 and V is TRBV28; TRBD2 aligns across 8 bases. With V trimmed by 5 bases and J by 9 bases, 12 bases remained unmatched. Per the germline V gene, CDR1 is MDHEN and CDR2 is SYDVKM. The length of the CDR3 is 15 residues. The CDR3 region has the DNA TGTGCCAGCAGTCCTGGGGCAGCGGGAGCCATTGAGCAGTTCTTC. Translation: CASSPGAAGAIEQFF. Filled out from reference TRBV28 and TRBJ2-1, the complete variable domain reads DVKVTQSSRYLVKRTGEKVFLECVQDMDHENMFWYRQDPGLGLRLIYFSYDVKMKEKGDIPEGYSVSREKKERFSLILESASTNQTSMYLCASSPGAAGAIEQFFGPGTRLTVL.

The chain employs TRBV5-5 and TRBJ1-4; 8 nucleotides align to TRBD1. CDR1 is SGHKS, CDR2 YYEKEE, per germline (reference sequence). With 4 bases clipped from V and 7 bases from J, the junction kept 15 bases outside the gene matches. The CDR3 loop spans 17 amino acids. CDR3 loop: CASSLTDRTGLGEKLFF. The CDR3 DNA is TGTGCCAGCAGCCTAACGGATAGGACAGGGCTAGGTGAAAAACTGTTTTTT.

In DNA, the CDR3 is TGTGCCAGCTGTGTGACTAGCGGCAATGAGCAGTTCTTC. This codes for CASCVTSGNEQFF. This chain connects TRBV6-1 to TRBJ2-1; 9 nucleotides line up with TRBD2. Germline trimming cut 8 bases from V and 6 bases from J; bases unmatched to any gene: 5. The CDR3 is 13 amino acids. The germline V gene encodes CDR1 MNHNS and CDR2 SASEGT.

This CDR3 reads CASSVEGSGYNEQFF. In DNA, the CDR3 is TGTGCCAGCAGCGTAGAGGGTAGCGGGTACAATGAGCAGTTCTTC. The gene calls are TRBV9 and TRBJ2-1; 7 nucleotides line up with TRBD2. The CDR3 has 15 amino acids. The J segment lost 4 bases and the V segment lost 0 bases, leaving 4 bases of the junction unmatched. Looked up from germline, CDR1 is SGDLS and CDR2 is YYNGEE.

This clonotype came up a few times. The chain links TRBV29-1 to TRBJ2-5, with 10 bases matching TRBD1. Germline V gene sequence: CDR1 SQVTM, CDR2 ANQGSEA. V lost 1 base and J lost 5; bases outside the gene matches: 10. CDR3 length: 16 amino acids. The CDR3: CSVEGDRGHQTETQYF. The CDR3 nucleotides read TGCAGCGTTGAAGGAGACAGGGGGCACCAAACGGAGACCCAGTACTTC.

This clonotype was seen a single time. The chain is built from TRBV9 and TRBJ2-2; 10 bases are shared with TRBD1. Germline V gene data show CDR1 as SGDLS and CDR2 as YYNGEE. CDR3 length equals 17 residues. Trimming removed 4 bases from V and 8 bases from J; junction bases left unmatched: 14. The DNA for the CDR3 is TGTGCCAGCAGCTTTACCGGGACAGGGGCAGGATCAGGGGAGCTGTTTTTT. Residues: CASSFTGTGAGSGELFF.

The rearrangement links TRBV6-1 to TRBJ2-3; 14 bases match TRBD2. Germline V gene lookup returns CDR1 MNHNS and CDR2 SASEGT. The CDR3 is made up of 17 amino acids. After removal of 6 bases from V and 3 bases from J, the junction contained 8 bases not matched to a gene. CDR3 DNA: TGTGCCAGCAGAGGACTAGGACTAGCGGGAGGAACAGATACGCAGTATTTT. Protein sequence: CASRGLGLAGGTDTQYF.

The chain employs TRBV25-1 and TRBJ2-4; 8 bases align to TRBD1. The J call may be in error: the DNA end matches TRBJ2-7 better. Germline CDR1 and CDR2: MGHDK and SYGVNS. The CDR3 sequence is 14 residues long. The CDR3 is CASRGFGQGGEQYF. Here the CDR3 DNA reads TGTGCCAGCAGGGGGTTTGGACAGGGCGGCGAGCAGTACTTC.

This clonotype was detected only a few times. The J gene is TRBJ2-3, the V gene TRBV9; 15 bases agree with TRBD2. CDR1 SGDLS and CDR2 YYNGEE come from the germline V gene. V lost 4 bases and J lost 3; bases outside the gene matches: 6. The CDR3 is 17 amino acids. CDR3 DNA sequence: TGTGCCAGCAGCCTCGGGACTAGCGGGGGGATAACAGATACGCAGTATTTT. It is translated as CASSLGTSGGITDTQYF.

The rearrangement uses TRBV7-7 and TRBJ2-1; D possibly corresponds to TRBD2 (5 bases). Per the germline V gene, CDR1 is SSHAT and CDR2 is FNYEAQ (reference sequence). The CDR3 is 13 residues long. The V end lost 5 bases, the J end lost 7 bases, and 12 bases lay between the germline ends. CDR3 loop: CASSPAEKNEQFF. CDR3 nucleotides: TGTGCCAGCAGCCCAGCGGAAAAAAATGAGCAGTTCTTC.

This rearrangement joins TRBV5-1 to TRBJ2-1, with 12 bases that match TRBD2. The V and J ends lost 5 bases and 0 bases, in that order; junction bases with no gene match: 3. This CDR3 contains 16 residues. Germline lookup yields CDR1 SGHRS and CDR2 YFSETQ. Written as DNA, the CDR3 is TGCGCCAGCAGTCGGACTAGCGGGAACTCCTACAATGAGCAGTTCTTC. This translates into CASSRTSGNSYNEQFF.

The genes are TRBV12-3 or TRBV12-4 and TRBJ2-7; the match to TRBD2 covers 9 bases. Trimming cost V 6 bases and J 2 bases; bases outside gene matches: 5. The length of the CDR3 is 14 residues. The DNA of the CDR3 is TGTGCCAGCAGGGATAGCGGGAGCGCCTACGAGCAGTACTTC. As protein: CASRDSGSAYEQYF.

J is TRBJ2-7 and V is TRBV12-3 or TRBV12-4, with D hard to call. Trimming shortened V by 6 bases and J by 0 bases, and 12 bases separated the two germline ends. The CDR3 length is 14 residues. CDR3 coding DNA: TGTGCCAGCAGGCACCGGCTACGCTCCTACGAGCAGTACTTC. Encoded protein: CASRHRLRSYEQYF.

The chain combines TRBV7-2 with TRBJ1-2; unclear D gene. Per germline, CDR1 SGHTA and CDR2 FQGNSA. V was cut by 4 bases and J by 4 bases, with 10 bases left in between. The CDR3 extends over 13 amino acids. The CDR3 is CASSSDPSYGYTF. The CDR3 DNA sequence: TGTGCCAGCAGCTCCGACCCTTCCTATGGCTACACCTTC.

The V call is TRBV7-3, the J call TRBJ2-7; D is undetermined. Per germline, CDR1 SGHTA and CDR2 FQGTGA. The CDR3 is 12 amino acids. Deletions cut 5 bases from V and 3 bases from J, with 8 bases between. The CDR3 reads CASSNNNYEQYF. CDR3 in DNA: TGTGCCAGCAGCAACAATAACTACGAGCAGTACTTC.

The rearrangement uses TRBV6-6 and TRBJ1-2, with D possibly TRBD1 on 5 matching bases. V was shortened by 2 bases and J by 1 base, with 11 bases between the two germline ends. Germline values: CDR1 MNHNY, CDR2 SVGAGI (reference sequence). This CDR3 has 15 residues. CDR3 bases: TGTGCCAGCAGTTACGCGCAGGGATTTAACTATGGCTACACCTTC. Translated: CASSYAQGFNYGYTF.

The J gene is TRBJ2-6, the V gene TRBV7-2; D not resolved. Per the germline V gene, CDR1 is SGHTA and CDR2 is FQGNSA. This CDR3 has 15 residues. Trimming took 1 base from V and 1 from J, leaving 5 bases between them. DNA for the CDR3: TGTGCCAGCAGCTTAGGTTATTCTGGGGCCAACGTCCTGACTTTC. Translating gives CASSLGYSGANVLTF.

The J gene is TRBJ2-7, the V gene TRBV10-3; 12 bases fit TRBD1. Germline V CDR1 and CDR2: ENHRY, SYGVKD. V lost 5 bases, J lost 2 bases, and 4 bases stayed unmatched. This CDR3 is built from 15 residues. CDR3 loop: CAISPGTGGAYEQYF. In nucleotides, the CDR3 is TGTGCCATCAGTCCTGGGACAGGGGGCGCCTACGAGCAGTACTTC.

V and J are TRBV20-1 and TRBJ2-7; 7 bases match TRBD2. Per germline, CDR1 DFQATT and CDR2 SNEGSKA (reference sequence). V lost 6 bases to trimming and J lost 3 bases; unmatched junction nucleotides: 14. This CDR3 has 15 residues. The CDR3 DNA reads as TGCAGTGCCGAAAAATGGGGCCTAGCGGACTACGAGCAGTACTTC. It translates to CSAEKWGLADYEQYF.

A word on this clonotype: The junction departs from germline at one end; a sequencing error may be responsible. V is TRBV7-7 and J is TRBJ2-7, with D uncertain. The CDR3 contains 13 residues. The V gene's germline CDR1 is SSHAT and CDR2 FNYEAQ (reference sequence). The DNA of the CDR3 is TGTGCTAGCAGCTTAGCCATAGCCTACGAGCAGTACTTC. Its translation: CASSLAIAYEQYF.

This clonotype was picked up one time. This chain joins TRBV7-9 and TRBJ1-2; D is ambiguous. Germline CDR1 reads SEHNR; CDR2 reads FQNEAQ (reference sequence). The V end lost 5 bases, the J end lost 6 bases, and 31 bases lay between the germline ends. The CDR3 sequence is 19 residues long. The CDR3 reads CASSPPPPRWRTEIHGYTF. As DNA, the CDR3 is TGTGCCAGCAGCCCCCCCCCTCCCAGGTGGCGAACTGAAATCCATGGCTACACCTTC. Full variable domain (remainder filled in from reference TRBV7-9 and TRBJ1-2): DTGVSQNPRHKITKRGQNVTFRCDPISEHNRLYWYRQTLGQGPEFLTYFQNEAQLEKSRLLSDRFSAERPKGSFSTLEIQRTEQGDSAMYLCASSPPPPRWRTEIHGYTFGSGTRLTVV.

This clonotype was counted between two and nine times. The rearrangement uses TRBV12-3 or TRBV12-4 and TRBJ2-1; no firm D call. The CDR3 loop spans 15 amino acids. Between the trimmed V and J ends, which lost 1 base and 2 bases, there was a span of 9 bases. The CDR3 reads CASSLEPAPYNEQFF. CDR3 in DNA: TGTGCCAGCAGTTTAGAGCCCGCCCCCTACAATGAGCAGTTCTTC.

The gene calls are TRBV20-1 and TRBJ1-4; D is unresolved. Germline V CDR1 and CDR2: DFQATT, SNEGSKA (reference sequence). V was clipped by 0 bases and J by 5 bases, with 13 bases between them. The CDR3 spans 15 residues. CDR3 amino acids: CSARDPGLMNEKLFF. DNA of the CDR3: TGCAGTGCTAGAGATCCCGGACTGATGAATGAAAAACTGTTTTTT.

The sample holds a few counts of this clonotype. A much larger clone sits a single nucleotide away, making a read error possible. The chain couples TRBV6-6 to TRBJ2-1; unclear D gene. The J call may be in error: the DNA end matches TRBJ2-7 better. Germline V gene data show CDR1 as MNHNY and CDR2 as SVGAGI (reference sequence). The CDR3 extends over 12 amino acids. CDR3: CASSYSDNEQYF. For the CDR3, the DNA is TGTGCCAGCAGTTACTCCGACAATGAGCAGTACTTC.